This T cell receptor beta chain was obtained from a study of a mutant IDH1 vaccine in newly diagnosed glioma. Study details: Males made up around 62% and females roughly 40% of treated patients, whose mean age was around 40 years.

Concerning this clone: Its antigen is unidentified.

Broader study findings: Among all patients, vaccine-induced immune responses occurred in around 94%.

Noted time point: baseline, week 1 (first vaccination visit). Treatment noted: pre-vaccination baseline after standard-of-care therapy. New WHO grade 3 or 4 astrocytomas that were IDH1-mutant and ATRX-lost had been found in donors. TCRdb keeps only in-frame clones here, not all; method: immunoSEQ multiplex PCR. The table lists 99,000 or so clones, 85% to 90% of them singletons. Germline V lookup: CDR1 SEHNR, CDR2 FQNEAQ (reference sequence). V was trimmed by 4 bases and J by 9 bases, leaving 10 bases between them. This CDR3 has 12 residues. The clonotype was recovered from a woman between 50 and 59 years old with glioma. This chain connects TRBV7-9 to TRBJ2-1, with D possibly TRBD1 on 6 matching bases. The material was PBMCs, obtained from a glioma patient treated with radiotherapy, temozolomide or both. The CDR3 coding sequence is TGTGCCAGCAGCTCTTCAGGGGTTGAGCAGTTCTTC. As protein: CASSSSGVEQFF.